This T cell receptor (beta chain) appears in the sequencing data of a study of T cells in Graves' hyperthyroidism and ophthalmopathy. The source material, RNA transcripts, was used to amplify TCR beta CDR3 regions. The study used the HTBI primer set for a first-round RT-PCR of the TCR CDR3. TCRdb ran MiXCR on the multiplex PCR reads and lists one entry per CDR3 protein. The table records 300,000 to 350,000 distinct CDR3 sequences, around 13% of them present only once. Whole-study results and caveats: Ophthalmopathy, as predicted by the model, came a median roughly 6.3 months after the prediction.

V shed 2 bases and J 0 bases; nucleotides not matched to a gene: 4. Per germline, CDR1 SGHRS and CDR2 YFSETQ. The CDR3 loop spans 15 amino acids. In this sample, this clonotype turned up a few times. Its antigen is as yet unknown. Patients having uncontrolled infection, another autoimmune disease, pregnancy or lactation were not included. The PBMCs were taken from less than 11 ml of fresh peripheral blood. V and J are TRBV5-1 and TRBJ1-1; TRBD1 agrees at 7 bases. The TCR comes from a woman in her twenties or thirties with Graves' hyperthyroidism. Sequencing was carried out using blood. CDR3 region: CASSLTGEVNTEAFF. The CDR3 bases are TGCGCCAGCAGCTTAACAGGGGAGGTGAACACTGAAGCTTTCTTT.